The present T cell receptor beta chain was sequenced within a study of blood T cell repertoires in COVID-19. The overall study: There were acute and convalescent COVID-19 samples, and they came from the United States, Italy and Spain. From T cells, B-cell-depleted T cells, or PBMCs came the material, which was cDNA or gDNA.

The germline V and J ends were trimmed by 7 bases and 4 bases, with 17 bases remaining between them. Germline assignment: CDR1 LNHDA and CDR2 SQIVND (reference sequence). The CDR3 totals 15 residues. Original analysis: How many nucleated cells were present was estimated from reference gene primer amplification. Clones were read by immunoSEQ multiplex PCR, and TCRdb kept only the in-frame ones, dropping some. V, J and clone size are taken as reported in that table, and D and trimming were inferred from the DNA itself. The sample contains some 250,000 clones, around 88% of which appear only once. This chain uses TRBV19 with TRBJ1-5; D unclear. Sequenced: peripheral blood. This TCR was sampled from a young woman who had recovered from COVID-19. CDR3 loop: CASNWAWSGNQPQHF. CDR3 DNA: TGTGCCAGTAATTGGGCGTGGTCGGGGAATCAGCCCCAGCATTTT.